A selection of T cell receptor beta chains follows, all from one sample in a study of T-cell memory formation after mild COVID-19. TCRdb redid the calling of the 5' RACE reads with MiXCR, one entry per CDR3 protein. The sample lists 100,000 to 150,000 distinct CDR3 sequences, about 5.9% occurring once. The source material was PBMCs or a T cell subset sorted from them (not recorded which). Receptor source: an adult woman who had mild COVID-19 (a few samples of this study predate the infection). Cell type and time point are not known. The CDR3 runs from the conserved cysteine through the conserved F or W. D genes are given only for firm matches. Clone size is given for some rows only: seen once, a few or many times, or a class if the clone is expanded.

>TRBD1|TRBV7-9|few|14|TRBJ1-1
CASSLGDSRTEAFF
TGTGCCAGCAGCTTGGGGGACAGCCGGACTGAAGCTTTCTTT
>TRBD2|TRBV12-3/TRBV12-4|many|14|TRBJ2-3
CASSELAGVDTQYF
TGTGCCAGCAGCGAACTAGCGGGGGTAGATACGCAGTATTTT
>NA|TRBV12-3/TRBV12-4|many|14|TRBJ2-6
CASSSDTGANVLTF
TGTGCCAGCAGTTCGGACACTGGGGCCAACGTCCTGACTTTC
>TRBD2|TRBV18|many|16|TRBJ2-2
CASSPLAGTNTGELFF
TGTGCCAGCTCACCCCTAGCGGGAACGAACACCGGGGAGCTGTTTTTT
>TRBD2|TRBV18|few|16|TRBJ2-3
CASSPRAGVNTDTQYF
TGTGCCAGCTCACCCAGAGCGGGAGTGAACACAGATACGCAGTATTTT
>NA|TRBV6-5|many|13|TRBJ1-5
CASSYTGRQPQHF
TGTGCCAGCAGTTACACAGGGCGGCAGCCCCAGCATTTT
>NA|TRBV5-6|many|14|TRBJ1-2
CASSLRRGDYGYTF
TGTGCCAGCAGCCTGAGGCGGGGGGATTATGGCTACACCTTC
>NA|TRBV24-1|few|14|TRBJ1-5
CATSDQGLFRPQHF
TGTGCCACCAGTGATCAGGGCCTGTTTCGGCCCCAGCATTTT
>TRBD2|TRBV4-2|NA|18|TRBJ2-1
CASSQAPGGLAGGNEQFF
TGTGCCAGCAGCCAAGCTCCCGGGGGACTAGCGGGGGGAAATGAGCAGTTCTTC
>TRBD2|TRBV4-2|few|18|TRBJ2-1
CASSLSAFGSGVYNEQFF
TGTGCCAGCAGCCTTTCTGCGTTTGGTAGCGGGGTATACAATGAGCAGTTCTTC
>NA|TRBV6-2/TRBV6-3|NA|13|TRBJ1-5
CASSVGGYQPQHF
TGTGCCAGCAGTGTGGGGGGATATCAGCCCCAGCATTTT
>NA|TRBV9|many|13|TRBJ1-1
CASSVVRGTEAFF
TGTGCCAGCAGCGTAGTGAGGGGCACTGAAGCTTTCTTT
>NA|TRBV7-2|many|15|TRBJ2-1
CASSLAISSYNEQFF
TGTGCCAGCAGCTTGGCTATCAGCTCCTACAATGAGCAGTTCTTC
>TRBD1|TRBV12-3/TRBV12-4|few|13|TRBJ2-7
CASRAGTAYEQYF
TGTGCCAGCAGGGCCGGGACAGCCTACGAGCAGTACTTC
>TRBD1|TRBV7-9|NA|17|TRBJ2-2
CASSRYGTGWNTGELFF
TGTGCCAGCAGCCGGTACGGGACAGGGTGGAACACCGGGGAGCTGTTTTTT
>TRBD1|TRBV24-1|NA|16|TRBJ2-1
CATSEPGQGARDEQFF
TGTGCCACCAGTGAACCGGGACAGGGGGCTCGGGATGAGCAGTTCTTC
>TRBD2|TRBV20-1|NA|14|TRBJ2-1
CSAKVGGRLNEQFF
TGCAGTGCTAAAGTTGGCGGGAGACTTAATGAGCAGTTCTTC
>NA|TRBV7-8|few|15|TRBJ1-5
CASSLESRNYQPQHF
TGTGCCAGCAGCTTAGAGAGCCGGAACTATCAGCCCCAGCATTTT
>NA|TRBV4-1|few|14|TRBJ2-5
CASSQDPTAETQYF
TGCGCCAGCAGCCAAGATCCCACTGCCGAGACCCAGTACTTC
>NA|TRBV10-3|many|14|TRBJ1-1
CAISELEANTEAFF
TGTGCCATCAGTGAGTTAGAAGCGAACACTGAAGCTTTCTTT
>TRBD1|TRBV6-2/TRBV6-3|many|15|TRBJ1-2
CASSPERTGFYGYTF
TGTGCCAGCAGCCCAGAACGGACAGGGTTCTATGGCTACACCTTC
>NA|TRBV15|few|16|TRBJ1-3
CATSRDSRNPGNTIYF
TGTGCCACCAGCAGAGATTCTAGGAACCCTGGAAACACCATATATTTT
>NA|TRBV2|NA|13|TRBJ2-7
CASSGDIPYEQYF
TGTGCCAGCAGTGGAGACATCCCCTACGAGCAGTACTTC
>NA|TRBV24-1|few|14|TRBJ2-3
CATSDFDPTDTQYF
TGTGCCACCAGTGATTTCGACCCCACGGATACGCAGTATTTT
>NA|TRBV20-1|NA|11|TRBJ1-2
CSARTSYGYTF
TGCAGTGCTAGAACTAGCTATGGCTACACCTTC
>TRBD2|TRBV11-2|NA|16|TRBJ2-1
CASSREVAGTYNEQFF
TGTGCCAGCAGCCGGGAGGTAGCGGGAACTTACAATGAGCAGTTCTTC
>NA|TRBV5-4|NA|18|TRBJ1-2
CASSRGGGLLPANYGYTF
TGTGCCAGCAGCAGGGGTGGGGGCCTACTACCAGCTAACTATGGCTACACCTTC
>TRBD2|TRBV20-1|many|15|TRBJ2-5
CSARVGSGRTETQYF
TGCAGTGCCAGAGTCGGCAGCGGGAGAACGGAGACCCAGTACTTC
>NA|TRBV20-1|few|12|TRBJ2-5
CSAHKGQETQYF
TGCAGTGCTCACAAGGGCCAAGAGACCCAGTACTTC
>NA|TRBV7-9|few|14|TRBJ2-5
CASSLARSQETQYF
TGTGCCAGCAGCTTAGCTAGAAGCCAAGAGACCCAGTACTTC
>NA|TRBV5-1|few|14|TRBJ1-1
CASTSGMANTEAFF
TGCGCCAGCACCTCGGGGATGGCGAACACTGAAGCTTTCTTT
>NA|TRBV20-1|few|15|TRBJ2-1
CSARKGSRNNDEQFF
TGCAGTGCTCGAAAAGGTAGTAGGAATAACGATGAGCAGTTCTTC
>TRBD1|TRBV12-3/TRBV12-4|NA|12|TRBJ1-2
CASSWGQNGYTF
TGTGCCAGCAGTTGGGGACAGAATGGCTACACCTTC
>NA|TRBV12-3/TRBV12-4|NA|12|TRBJ1-2
CASSGGQIDYTF
TGTGCCAGCAGCGGTGGACAGATCGACTACACCTTC
>TRBD2|TRBV18|NA|15|TRBJ2-3
CASSPRTSETDTQYF
TGTGCCAGCTCACCAAGGACTAGCGAGACAGATACGCAGTATTTT
>NA|TRBV5-1|few|15|TRBJ1-3
CASSLEGDSGNTIYF
TGCGCCAGCAGCTTGGAGGGGGACTCTGGAAACACCATATATTTT
>NA|TRBV4-3|NA|13|TRBJ1-5
CASSQERGQPQHF
TGCGCCAGCAGCCAAGAAAGGGGTCAGCCCCAGCATTTT
>NA|TRBV5-1|NA|14|TRBJ2-5
CASSFGTTQETQYF
TGCGCCAGCAGCTTTGGGACAACCCAAGAGACCCAGTACTTC
>TRBD2|TRBV5-1|many|16|TRBJ2-5
CASSQEGLAGQETQYF
TGCGCCAGCAGCCAAGAGGGGTTAGCGGGACAAGAGACCCAGTACTTC